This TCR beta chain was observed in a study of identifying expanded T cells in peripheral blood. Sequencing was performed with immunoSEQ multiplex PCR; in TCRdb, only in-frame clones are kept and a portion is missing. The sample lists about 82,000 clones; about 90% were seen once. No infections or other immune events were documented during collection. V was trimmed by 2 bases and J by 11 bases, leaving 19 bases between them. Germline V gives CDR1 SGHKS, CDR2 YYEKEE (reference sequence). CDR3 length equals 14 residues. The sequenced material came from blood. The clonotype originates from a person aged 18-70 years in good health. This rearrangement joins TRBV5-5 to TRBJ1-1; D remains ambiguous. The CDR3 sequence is CASSFATSALGAFF. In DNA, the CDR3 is TGTGCCAGCAGCTTTGCCACCAGCGCACTAGGGGCTTTCTTT.